Listed here are 2 T cell receptor beta chains from one sample, sequenced in a study of T cells in localized non-small cell lung cancer. Assay used: immunoSEQ multiplex PCR; TCRdb lists only in-frame clones, some missing. Altogether about 1,800 clones are present, around two fifths being singletons, with the ten largest covering about a tenth. The sample here was lung tumor tissue, taken before any cancer treatment. These receptors were obtained from a woman between 35 and 75 years old with stage I lung adenocarcinoma.

The V call is TRBV2, the J call TRBJ1-1, with D possibly matching TRBD1 (5 bases). The germline gives CDR1 SNHLY, CDR2 FYNNEI. This CDR3 is built from 13 residues. V was clipped by 5 bases and J by 5 bases, with 12 bases between them. The CDR3 spells CASSWRGETEAFF. As DNA, the CDR3 is TGTGCCAGCAGTTGGCGGGGGGAGACTGAAGCTTTCTTT.

The chain links TRBV6-8 to TRBJ2-7; D is ambiguous. The CDR3 length is 14 residues. CDR1 MNHGY and CDR2 SAAAGT come from the germline V gene. The germline V and J ends were trimmed by 6 bases and 4 bases, with 16 bases remaining between them. CDR3 coding DNA: TGTGCCAGCAGGTCCGTTCGAGCTGGATACGAGCAGTACTTC. This translates into CASRSVRAGYEQYF.